The 22 T cell receptor beta chains presented below share a single source sample, sequenced in a study of T cell repertoires in cytomegalovirus infection. A single record per CDR3 protein comes from TCRdb applying MiXCR to the reads. The table shows 250,000 or so distinct CDR3 sequences, with about 17% occurring only once. Sequencing was performed on CD8+ T cells from PBMCs. These receptors all come from a human donor in good health (CMV status not recorded). Some clones in this sample may be carry-over from other donors' samples.

This chain joins TRBV7-6 and TRBJ1-5; TRBD1 is a possible D gene (5 bases). This CDR3 is built from 14 residues. V was trimmed by 6 bases and J by 5 bases, leaving 14 bases between them. In germline, CDR1 is SGHVS, CDR2 FNYEAQ. CDR3 nucleotide sequence: TGTGCCAGCAGTAGTCGGGCAGGGCATCAGCCCCAGCATTTT. It is translated as CASSSRAGHQPQHF.

This clonotype came up many times. This sequence joins TRBV6-2 or TRBV6-3 and TRBJ1-1; possible D gene TRBD1, 5 bases. The CDR3 is made up of 13 amino acids. CDR1 is MNHEY and CDR2 is SVGEGT in the germline V gene. V dropped 5 bases and J dropped 4 bases, with 11 bases sitting between them. Here the CDR3 reads CASSGGVGTEAFF. The CDR3 DNA reads TGTGCCAGCAGTGGAGGGGTTGGCACTGAAGCTTTCTTT.

J is TRBJ2-1 and V is TRBV29-1; D is undetermined. Trimming removed 3 bases from V and 0 bases from J, with 6 bases in between. This CDR3 contains 13 residues. Germline CDR1 is SQVTM and CDR2 is ANQGSEA. The CDR3 sequence: CSVDLSSYNEQFF. The CDR3 DNA is TGCAGCGTTGACTTGAGCTCCTACAATGAGCAGTTCTTC.

This clonotype has ten or more counts. This chain uses TRBV7-6 with TRBJ1-6; TRBD1 matches at 7 bases. CDR3 length equals 14 residues. Germline V lookup: CDR1 SGHVS, CDR2 FNYEAQ. V gave up 6 bases and J gave up 7 bases; unmatched junction bases: 6. CDR3 residues: CASSVTGENSPLHF. CDR3 DNA sequence: TGTGCCAGCAGTGTAACAGGGGAAAATTCACCCCTCCACTTT.

This clonotype has ten or more counts. The chain is built from TRBV12-3 or TRBV12-4 and TRBJ2-1; 8 bases fit TRBD2. The V and J ends lost 5 bases and 9 bases, in that order; junction bases with no gene match: 9. CDR3 length: 14 amino acids. The CDR3 region has the DNA TGTGCCAGCAGTCCGGGACTAGTTCCTCGTGAGCAGTTCTTC. This gives the protein CASSPGLVPREQFF.

There are a few counts of this clonotype. This chain uses TRBV29-1 with TRBJ2-7; perhaps D is TRBD1 or TRBD2 (5 bases each). The CDR3 sequence is 13 residues long. The V gene lost 4 bases and the J gene lost 4 bases, with 14 bases spanning the gap. Germline V gives CDR1 SQVTM, CDR2 ANQGSEA. In DNA form, the CDR3 reads TGCAGCGTTGGAGGGACCACCTCTTACGAGCAGTACTTC. It is translated as CSVGGTTSYEQYF.

The rearrangement joins TRBV11-3 to TRBJ2-1; D uncertain. Germline V gene data show CDR1 as SGHNT and CDR2 as YENEEA. The CDR3 is made up of 16 amino acids. The V end lost 0 bases, the J end lost 0 bases, and 9 bases lay between the germline ends. The CDR3 loop reads CASSLEGSSSYNEQFF. CDR3 nucleotides: TGTGCCAGCAGCTTAGAAGGTTCGAGCTCCTACAATGAGCAGTTCTTC.

The chain joins TRBV6-1 to TRBJ2-2; TRBD1 aligns across 8 bases. Germline-derived CDR1 and CDR2 are MNHNS and SASEGT. The junction had 7 bases not matched to a gene; V was cut back by 6 bases and J by 4 bases. The CDR3 is 15 amino acids. The CDR3 DNA reads TGTGCCAGCAGCCTCGAACAGGGGGGCACCGGGGAGCTGTTTTTT. Amino acids: CASSLEQGGTGELFF.

This rearrangement joins TRBV5-1 to TRBJ1-3; D unresolved. Deletions cut 0 bases from V and 0 bases from J, with 16 bases between. In germline, CDR1 is SGHRS, CDR2 YFSETQ. CDR3 size: 18 residues. This chain's CDR3 is CASSLAPPAVHSGNTIYF. The CDR3 nucleotides read TGCGCCAGCAGCTTGGCACCCCCGGCAGTTCACTCTGGAAACACCATATATTTT.

The V gene is TRBV2, the J gene TRBJ2-1; 9 nucleotides line up with TRBD2. The junction had 5 bases not matched to a gene; V was cut back by 1 base and J by 4 bases. This CDR3 comprises 16 residues. CDR1 and CDR2 from the germline V gene are SNHLY and FYNNEI. The chain's CDR3 is CASSEVPSGAYNEQFF. DNA of the CDR3: TGTGCCAGCAGTGAAGTGCCTAGCGGGGCATACAATGAGCAGTTCTTC.

On this clonotype itself: Its ends do not fully match the called genes, so a read error is possible. The chain uses TRBV7-9 and TRBJ1-4; maybe TRBD1 (6 bases). CDR1 and CDR2 from the germline V gene are SEHNR and FQNEAQ (reference sequence). The CDR3 contains 14 residues. The CDR3: CASIRDTTIEKLFF. The CDR3, as DNA: TGTGCCAGCATCCGGGACACAACTATTGAAAAACTGTTTTTT.

The genes are TRBV19 and TRBJ2-3, with D perhaps TRBD1 (6 bases). Germline CDR1 reads LNHDA; CDR2 reads SQIVND (reference sequence). CDR3 length: 14 residues. Trimming took off 1 base at V and 3 bases at J, with 8 bases between the two ends. The chain's CDR3 is CASSIGGQTDTQYF. CDR3 DNA sequence: TGTGCCAGTAGTATAGGAGGACAGACAGATACGCAGTATTTT.

This clonotype has a count of ten or more. The chain combines TRBV7-2 with TRBJ1-6, with 9 bases identical to TRBD1. V lost 5 bases, J lost 4 bases, and 6 bases stayed unmatched. This CDR3 contains 16 residues. The germline CDR1 and CDR2 sequences are SGHTA and FQGNSA. DNA for the CDR3: TGTGCCAGCAGCCGCGAGGACAGGGGTTATAATTCACCCCTCCACTTT. Amino acid sequence: CASSREDRGYNSPLHF.

This clonotype was seen more than once but under ten times. This sequence joins TRBV14 and TRBJ2-7; D not resolved. CDR1 and CDR2 (germline): SGHDN, FVKESK. V gave up 0 bases and J gave up 5 bases, with 11 bases separating them. The CDR3 extends over 14 amino acids. The DNA for the CDR3 is TGTGCCAGCAGCCAAGAAAACCGGCTGGACGAGCAGTACTTC. Amino acid sequence: CASSQENRLDEQYF.

This clonotype came up many times. The chain carries TRBV7-2 and TRBJ2-7; 7 bases map to TRBD2. Germline V lookup: CDR1 SGHTA, CDR2 FQGNSA. J gave up 3 bases and V 0 bases, and 5 bases lay outside the gene matches. CDR3 length: 15 residues. The CDR3 nucleotides are TGTGCCAGCAGCTTAGCGGCGGGGGTCGGCTACGAGCAGTACTTC. Protein product: CASSLAAGVGYEQYF. The full variable domain, in which reference TRBV7-2 and TRBJ2-7 provide the parts outside the CDR3, is GAGVSQSPSNKVTEKGKDVELRCDPISGHTALYWYRQSLGQGLEFLIYFQGNSAPDKSGLPSDRFSAERTGGSVSTLTIQRTQQEDSAVYLCASSLAAGVGYEQYFGPGTRLTVT.

This clonotype was seen a few times. This sequence joins TRBV29-1 and TRBJ2-1; D is tentatively TRBD1 or TRBD2 (6 bases each). Per germline, CDR1 SQVTM and CDR2 ANQGSEA. This CDR3 has 15 amino acids. Trimming removed 0 bases from V and 5 bases from J, with 14 bases in between. The CDR3 here is CSVEDSRGADNEQFF. CDR3 sequence (DNA): TGCAGCGTTGAAGATAGTAGGGGGGCCGACAATGAGCAGTTCTTC.

The rearrangement joins TRBV7-6 to TRBJ2-3, with D hard to call. Deletions cut 1 base from V and 4 bases from J, with 9 bases between. Germline V gives CDR1 SGHVS, CDR2 FNYEAQ. CDR3 length: 14 residues. The CDR3 coding sequence is TGTGCCAGCAGCTTAGGTTCAGGTTCAGATACGCAGTATTTT. This codes for CASSLGSGSDTQYF.

This clonotype was counted ten times or more. The chain combines TRBV7-6 with TRBJ2-2; TRBD2 agrees at 9 bases. Per the germline V gene, CDR1 is SGHVS and CDR2 is FNYEAQ. The junction had 7 bases not matched to a gene; V was cut back by 7 bases and J by 4 bases. There are 15 residues in the CDR3. The CDR3 spells CASNRAGGPTGELFF. The DNA for the CDR3 is TGTGCCAGCAACCGAGCGGGGGGTCCCACCGGGGAGCTGTTTTTT.

The genes are TRBV27 and TRBJ2-1; TRBD1 matches 7 bases. With 4 bases clipped from V and 4 bases from J, the junction kept 7 bases outside the gene matches. Germline assignment: CDR1 MNHEY and CDR2 SMNVEV (reference sequence). This CDR3 has 15 residues. CDR3 bases: TGTGCCAGCAGTTCTCGACAGGGACGATACAATGAGCAGTTCTTC. It codes for CASSSRQGRYNEQFF.

This clonotype has only a few counts. The chain employs TRBV28 and TRBJ2-7; D tentatively fits TRBD1 or TRBD2 (6 bases each). CDR1 is MDHEN, CDR2 SYDVKM, per germline. This CDR3 comprises 17 residues. V gave up 6 bases and J gave up 5 bases, with 26 bases separating them. The CDR3 DNA follows: TGTGCCAGCAGCCTCCCCCCGTGGGGGGCAGGTCCGGACGAGCAGTACTTC. Its protein product is CASSLPPWGAGPDEQYF.

The chain recombines TRBV20-1 with TRBJ2-7; D possibly uses TRBD1 or TRBD2 (5 bases each). The CDR3 consists of 15 residues. V was shortened by 0 bases and J by 2 bases, with 14 bases between the two germline ends. Per the germline V gene, CDR1 is DFQATT and CDR2 is SNEGSKA (reference sequence). The CDR3 DNA follows: TGCAGTGCTAGAGATCTCGAGGGGACCGCCTACGAGCAGTACTTC. Translating it yields CSARDLEGTAYEQYF.

This clonotype came up many times. The rearrangement links TRBV20-1 to TRBJ1-2; D is perhaps TRBD1 (5 bases). From germline, CDR1 is DFQATT and CDR2 SNEGSKA (reference sequence). This CDR3 region has 17 residues. V was pared by 5 bases and J by 4 bases, with 26 bases between. The CDR3 coding sequence is TGCAGTGCTCCTCCGGGAACAGGAGGACTACAGTCCTATGGCTACACCTTC. Its protein is CSAPPGTGGLQSYGYTF.